A single sample gave rise to the 20 T cell receptor beta chains below, sequenced in a study of blood T cell repertoires in COVID-19. The assay was immunoSEQ multiplex PCR, and TCRdb's table has in-frame clones only and misses some. The table lists approximately 120,000 clones, about 85% of them singletons. Sequencing was performed on peripheral blood. The origin of the receptors is a man aged 55 to 70 with acute or convalescent COVID-19.

This clone was observed once. The J gene is TRBJ2-1, the V gene TRBV10-3, with 16 bases identical to TRBD2. The CDR3 has 17 residues. Trimming removed 8 bases from V and 5 bases from J; junction bases left unmatched: 9. Germline V CDR1 and CDR2: ENHRY, SYGVKD. The CDR3 is CAIPPPGLAGGHNEQFF. The CDR3 DNA reads as TGTGCCATCCCCCCCCCGGGACTAGCGGGAGGGCACAATGAGCAGTTCTTC.

For the CDR3, the DNA is TGTGCCAGCAGTCCGAGGAGGGTTGGGAACACTGAAGCTTTCTTT. This encodes CASSPRRVGNTEAFF. The chain couples TRBV27 to TRBJ1-1, with D unresolved. CDR1 is MNHEY, CDR2 SMNVEV, per germline (reference sequence). This CDR3 spans 15 amino acids. Trimming removed 5 bases at V and 1 base at J, with 14 bases between.

This clone was found once. The chain carries TRBV7-9 and TRBJ2-7; 7 bases fit TRBD1. The CDR3 runs 13 residues. V shed 4 bases and J 5 bases; nucleotides not matched to a gene: 5. Germline V gives CDR1 SEHNR, CDR2 FQNEAQ (reference sequence). The DNA for the CDR3 is TGTGCCAGCAGCTCCCGACAGGGTGACGAGCAGTACTTC. Translating it yields CASSSRQGDEQYF.

The V and J genes are TRBV5-8 and TRBJ2-1, with TRBD2 identical over 7 bases. The CDR3 has 15 amino acids. Looked up from germline, CDR1 is SGHTS and CDR2 is YDEGEE. V lost 1 base to trimming and J lost 3 bases; unmatched junction nucleotides: 4. CDR3 loop: CASSLPSGYYNEQFF. CDR3 sequence (DNA): TGTGCCAGCAGCTTGCCTAGCGGCTACTACAATGAGCAGTTCTTC. Full variable domain (rest looked up from reference TRBV5-8 and TRBJ2-1): EAGVTQSPTHLIKTRGQQATLRCSPISGHTSVYWYQQALGLGLQFLLWYDEGEERNRGNFPPRFSGRQFPNYSSELNVNALELEDSALYLCASSLPSGYYNEQFFGPGTRLTVL.

This clone was counted only a few times. This chain connects TRBV10-2 to TRBJ2-2, with 10 positions matching TRBD2. Germline lookup yields CDR1 WSHSY and CDR2 SAAADI. CDR3 size: 15 residues. Trimming took 6 bases from V and 4 from J; bases not matched to a gene: 5. The CDR3 reads CASRRASGSTGELFF. The CDR3 nucleotides read TGCGCCAGCAGGAGGGCTAGCGGGAGCACCGGGGAGCTGTTTTTT.

The V and J genes are TRBV30 and TRBJ2-3; TRBD2 agrees at 10 bases. The J segment lost 6 bases and the V segment lost 4 bases, leaving 7 bases of the junction unmatched. The CDR3 is 14 residues long. Germline-derived CDR1 and CDR2 are GTSNPN and SVGIG (reference sequence). In DNA, the CDR3 is TGTGCCTGGACCCGCCTAGCGGGAGACGATACGCAGTATTTT. This gives the protein CAWTRLAGDDTQYF.

The rearrangement links TRBV3-1 (or the pseudogene TRBV3-2) to TRBJ1-5; no firm D call. CDR1 is LGHDT and CDR2 is YNNKEL in the germline V gene (reference sequence). Trimming shortened V by 5 bases and J by 2 bases, and 7 bases separated the two germline ends. CDR3 length: 13 amino acids. CDR3 residues: CASSSFGNQPQHF. As DNA, the CDR3 is TGTGCCAGCAGCTCGTTTGGCAATCAGCCCCAGCATTTT.

The V call is TRBV29-1, the J call TRBJ2-2; D may be TRBD2 (6 bases). This CDR3 spans 14 amino acids. The V gene's germline CDR1 is SQVTM and CDR2 ANQGSEA. Trimming shortened V by 4 bases and J by 6 bases, and 15 bases separated the two germline ends. In DNA form, the CDR3 reads TGCAGCGTTGTATTGCGCGGGGCGCCCGGGGAGCTGTTTTTT. This codes for CSVVLRGAPGELFF.

The chain joins TRBV2 to TRBJ1-4; tentative D call: TRBD1 (5 bases). This CDR3 comprises 16 residues. Trimming stripped 8 bases from V and 7 bases from J, with 23 bases between. Per germline, CDR1 SNHLY and CDR2 FYNNEI. CDR3 sequence reads: CASGGWRTGLGEKLFF. The CDR3 DNA reads as TGTGCCAGCGGGGGGTGGAGGACCGGCTTAGGTGAAAAACTGTTTTTT.

The chain joins TRBV28 to TRBJ1-4, with TRBD1 matching 8 bases. CDR1 is MDHEN and CDR2 is SYDVKM in the germline V gene. This CDR3 comprises 15 residues. Germline trimming cut 7 bases from V and 3 bases from J; bases unmatched to any gene: 7. CDR3 in DNA: TGTGCCAGCAATCCCCTGGACAGGGCTAATGAAAAACTGTTTTTT. Its protein is CASNPLDRANEKLFF. Looking up the rest from reference TRBV28 and TRBJ1-4 gives the full variable domain: DVKVTQSSRYLVKRTGEKVFLECVQDMDHENMFWYRQDPGLGLRLIYFSYDVKMKEKGDIPEGYSVSREKKERFSLILESASTNQTSMYLCASNPLDRANEKLFFGSGTQLSVL.

The chain carries TRBV7-3 and TRBJ2-4, with 9 positions matching TRBD2. Germline CDR1 SGHTA, CDR2 FQGTGA. The CDR3 loop spans 17 amino acids. The V segment lost 2 bases and the J segment 2 bases; nucleotides outside the gene matches: 7. CDR3 DNA sequence: TGTGCCAGCAGCTTATCCTCTAGCGGGATAACCAAAAACATTCAGTACTTC. Translation: CASSLSSSGITKNIQYF.

This clone has only a few counts. The chain couples TRBV28 to TRBJ1-6; TRBD1 might be the D (5 bases). Germline-derived CDR1 and CDR2 are MDHEN and SYDVKM. The CDR3 runs 13 residues. V lost 2 bases, J lost 17 bases, and 16 bases lay in between. DNA for the CDR3: TGTGCCAGCAGTTTAAGTTACGACAGCCGCTTCCACTTT. This sequence encodes CASSLSYDSRFHF.

The gene calls are TRBV9 and TRBJ2-7, with 15 bases fitting TRBD2. V trimming: 0 bases; J trimming: 6 bases; junction bases outside the gene matches: 10. The CDR3 has 18 residues. Looked up from germline, CDR1 is SGDLS and CDR2 is YYNGEE. CDR3 in amino acids: CASSVGGLAGGPGGEQYF. CDR3 in DNA: TGTGCCAGCAGCGTAGGAGGACTAGCGGGAGGGCCGGGAGGCGAGCAGTACTTC.

The rearrangement joins TRBV19 to TRBJ2-1, with 13 bases matching TRBD2. The germline V gene has CDR1 LNHDA and CDR2 SQIVND (reference sequence). J gave up 0 bases and V 5 bases, and 7 bases lay outside the gene matches. The CDR3 is 18 amino acids. In DNA form, the CDR3 reads TGTGCCAGTAGTGATTGGACTAGCGGGGGATACTCCTACAATGAGCAGTTCTTC. It specifies CASSDWTSGGYSYNEQFF.

V usage is TRBV6-4 and J usage is TRBJ2-3; D may be TRBD1 (6 bases). The length of the CDR3 is 13 residues. Trimming removed 3 bases from V and 5 bases from J, with 9 bases in between. Germline loops: CDR1 MRHNA, CDR2 SNTAGT. CDR3 DNA sequence: TGTGCCAGCAGTGATCAAGGGGGAGATACGCAGTATTTT. Translated, it gives CASSDQGGDTQYF.

The chain recombines TRBV15 with TRBJ2-7; 7 positions match TRBD2. CDR3 length equals 16 residues. The germline V gene has CDR1 LNHNV and CDR2 YYDKDF (reference sequence). Unmatched junction bases numbered 9, after V lost 1 base and J lost 3 bases. CDR3 in amino acids: CATSRVETGGDYEQYF. CDR3 bases: TGTGCCACCAGCAGAGTGGAGACGGGAGGAGACTACGAGCAGTACTTC.

As regards this clone: Within the sample, other DNA sequences also encode this same CDR3. The chain recombines TRBV7-2 with TRBJ2-2; D is ambiguous. The V gene's germline CDR1 is SGHTA and CDR2 FQGNSA. This CDR3 has 11 amino acids. Trimming took off 2 bases at V and 8 bases at J, with 3 bases between the two ends. CDR3 coding DNA: TGTGCCAGCAGCTTACTAGGGGAGCTGTTTTTT. It encodes CASSLLGELFF.

V and J are TRBV11-3 and TRBJ2-6; 9 bases are a match to TRBD1. CDR1 is SGHNT, CDR2 YENEEA, per germline. Trimming removed 4 bases from V and 0 bases from J; junction bases left unmatched: 10. There are 19 residues in the CDR3. CDR3: CASSSSLGQGISGANVLTF. The DNA for the CDR3 is TGTGCCAGCAGCTCTAGTTTGGGACAGGGAATCTCTGGGGCCAACGTCCTGACTTTC.

The J gene is TRBJ1-6, the V gene TRBV3-1 (or the pseudogene TRBV3-2), with 7 bases that match TRBD1. The CDR3 consists of 14 residues. The V gene end was trimmed by 4 bases and the J gene end by 10 bases; junction bases not matched to a gene: 7. CDR1 and CDR2 (germline): LGHDT, YNNKEL (reference sequence). This chain's CDR3 is CASSLQGSGSPLHF. The CDR3 DNA sequence: TGTGCCAGCAGCCTACAGGGGTCGGGGTCACCCCTCCACTTT.

The V gene is TRBV5-1, the J gene TRBJ2-3; possible D gene TRBD2, 5 bases. Germline V gene sequence: CDR1 SGHRS, CDR2 YFSETQ. This CDR3 spans 14 amino acids. Trimming left V 2 bases short and J 4 bases short, with 11 bases between. The chain's CDR3 is CASSFSGVPDTQYF. For the CDR3, the DNA is TGCGCCAGCAGCTTCTCCGGGGTACCAGATACGCAGTATTTT.